This TCR beta chain stems from a study of T cells in tuberculosis. The study's findings and limits: The TCR-beta difference was not significant; alpha differences partly reflected length. Active tuberculosis cases were adults; controls were adolescents.

The table came from immunoSEQ multiplex PCR; TCRdb's copy has only in-frame clones and leaves some out. The sample yields more than 40,000 clones, approximately 94% seen once. Comments on this clone: Its specificity is not known.

From germline, CDR1 is SGHTA and CDR2 FQGNSA. Deletions cut 1 base from V and 10 bases from J, with 10 bases between. The length of the CDR3 is 12 residues. Sequenced sample: PBMCs. The gene calls are TRBV7-2 and TRBJ1-1; D remains ambiguous. The TCR was taken from a donor aged 10-35 years with latent tuberculosis or without tuberculosis infection. Some clones in this sample may be carry-over from other donors' samples. The CDR3 sequence: CASSLEEVGAFF. Here the CDR3 DNA reads TGTGCCAGCAGCTTAGAAGAGGTTGGAGCTTTCTTT.